The rows below give T cell receptor beta chains drawn from one sample of a study of cytomegalovirus exposure and HLA in healthy donors. Assay: immunoSEQ multiplex PCR; the TCRdb copy retains only in-frame clones and omits some. In the table there are about 160,000 clones, approximately 90% of which are singletons. Sample: PBMCs. These receptors were taken from a man between 18 and 35 years old in good health and CMV-seronegative. Both conserved end residues are trimmed from each CDR3. The order of the fields is V gene, J gene, CDR3 protein.

v_gene: TRBV6-5
j_gene: TRBJ2-1
CDR3aa: ASRPLAWNEQF

v_gene: TRBV5-1
j_gene: TRBJ2-3
CDR3aa: ASRNLAGGPDTQY

v_gene: TRBV28
j_gene: TRBJ2-1
CDR3aa: ASSQGAAYNEQF

v_gene: TRBV4-1
j_gene: TRBJ1-6
CDR3aa: ASSANDLNSPLH

v_gene: TRBV5-4
j_gene: TRBJ1-2
CDR3aa: ASSPQPRVELYGYT

v_gene: TRBV13
j_gene: TRBJ2-3
CDR3aa: ASYSMGRTSTDTQY

v_gene: TRBV9
j_gene: TRBJ1-3
CDR3aa: ASSPGQGSLTTIY

v_gene: TRBV7-9
j_gene: TRBJ2-2
CDR3aa: ASRQREAGELF

v_gene: TRBV27
j_gene: TRBJ1-2
CDR3aa: ASSSAQGGPNGYT

v_gene: TRBV12-5
j_gene: TRBJ1-2
CDR3aa: ASGLAARQSGISSYT

v_gene: TRBV28
j_gene: TRBJ2-4
CDR3aa: ASNKSGGANIQY

v_gene: TRBV28
j_gene: TRBJ1-5
CDR3aa: ASSSYQPQH

v_gene: TRBV19
j_gene: TRBJ1-3
CDR3aa: ASSIGGGNTIY

v_gene: TRBV6-1
j_gene: TRBJ2-6
CDR3aa: ASIRGNSGANVLT

v_gene: TRBV27
j_gene: TRBJ2-7
CDR3aa: ASRQPGLNTYEQY

v_gene: TRBV13
j_gene: TRBJ2-1
CDR3aa: ASTGGYNEQF

v_gene: TRBV5-1
j_gene: TRBJ1-3
CDR3aa: ASSPTDYSGNTIY

v_gene: TRBV28
j_gene: TRBJ1-1
CDR3aa: ASSLPQVVTEAF

v_gene: TRBV10-3
j_gene: TRBJ2-5
CDR3aa: AISRGRETQY

v_gene: TRBV5-1
j_gene: TRBJ1-1
CDR3aa: ASSPGAGNTEAF

v_gene: TRBV6-5
j_gene: TRBJ1-2
CDR3aa: ASSYFQGYGYT

v_gene: TRBV6-5
j_gene: TRBJ2-3
CDR3aa: ASSYAGSDTQY

v_gene: TRBV2
j_gene: TRBJ1-5
CDR3aa: ASSPDRVNQPQH

v_gene: TRBV10-2
j_gene: TRBJ2-1
CDR3aa: ASSEDTGGLYNEQF

v_gene: TRBV27
j_gene: TRBJ2-1
CDR3aa: ASSRQGYYNEQF

v_gene: TRBV5-4
j_gene: TRBJ2-3
CDR3aa: ASSLVSSTDTQY

v_gene: TRBV19
j_gene: TRBJ1-1
CDR3aa: ASSLGQSNTEAF

v_gene: TRBV27
j_gene: TRBJ1-5
CDR3aa: ASSSLLRDSHQPQH

v_gene: TRBV2
j_gene: TRBJ2-5
CDR3aa: ASIGTSGAPETQY

v_gene: TRBV4-3
j_gene: TRBJ2-7
CDR3aa: ASSQDQNGRTPYEQY

v_gene: TRBV28
j_gene: TRBJ1-2
CDR3aa: ASSLMTTGASYGYT